This TCR beta chain comes out of a study of blood T cell repertoires in COVID-19 (dated by TCRdb to the early 2020s). Study-level background: Samples from collaborators originated in the United States, Italy and Spain and spanned both the acute and convalescent phases of COVID-19. Where available, HLA class I and class II types were obtained from metadata supplied by the sample provider rather than from assay-based typing. The samples were drawn from two sources: the first 160 participants of the ongoing ImmuneRACE study, and over 950 subjects contributed by 6 global collaborators. The repertoires were released in a freely available public database meant as a resource for research on the immune response to SARS-CoV-2. The material from the prospective study consisted of cDNA or gDNA derived from T cells, B-cell-depleted T cells, or PBMCs. The sample metadata nearly always contained a de-identified subject ID, COVID-19 status, age in years and sex. The dataset comprised deeply sampled blood TCRbeta repertoires from subjects exposed to, actively infected with, or recovered from COVID-19.

At one collaborating source in Seattle, patients were enrolled during active infection and were followed longitudinally through the course of disease. Whole blood was collected in K2EDTA tubes by collaborating institutions according to the institutions' own protocols. For TCRbeta analysis, collaborator samples were shipped as frozen whole blood, as isolated PBMCs, or as DNA extracted from either sample type. In the case of this clone: The target of this receptor is not known. Per-base qualities were not stored, and no clone one base away is much larger.

Between the V and J ends, shortened by 1 base and 12 bases respectively, the junction contains 12 bases. There are 12 amino acids in the CDR3, from cysteine to phenylalanine inclusive. The CDR3 DNA has 36 bases and is translated from base 1. The germline V gene (reference sequence) yields LGHDT for CDR1 and YNNKEL for CDR2. The immunoSEQ Assay, a bias-controlled multiplex PCR, was used to amplify TCRbeta CDR3 regions from genomic DNA. The paper's processing steps were these. Within the assay, amplification of reference gene primers was used to estimate how many nucleated cells each sample contained. Sequence reads were collapsed and filtered to measure the absolute abundance of every unique TCRbeta CDR3 rearrangement. Productive Simpson clonality was computed per sample as the square root of Simpson's diversity index over productive rearrangements. This immuneACCESS table, as held by TCRdb, lists in-frame sequences with V and J called but not all clones. Of the missing ones, under half trace to an unresolved V gene in checked studies; the others have no known cause. V and J calls and clone size are as listed in that table; D and trimming were resolved from the DNA. The sample includes 100,000 to 150,000 clones, with approximately 74% observed a single time. The top ten constitute 6% of the sample.

Results and caveats for the whole study, not just this receptor: The quantity of clinical and demographic metadata differed by source and by participant and was supplied without curation.

Input material: peripheral blood. The source is a man at least 80 years old with COVID-19, enrolled during active disease. The chain is encoded by TRBV3-1 (or the pseudogene TRBV3-2) joined to TRBJ1-2, with the D gene too uncertain to name. The nucleotide sequence is given as TGTGCCAGCAGCCAAGGGCAGGTGGTCAACACCTTC. This codes for CASSQGQVVNTF.